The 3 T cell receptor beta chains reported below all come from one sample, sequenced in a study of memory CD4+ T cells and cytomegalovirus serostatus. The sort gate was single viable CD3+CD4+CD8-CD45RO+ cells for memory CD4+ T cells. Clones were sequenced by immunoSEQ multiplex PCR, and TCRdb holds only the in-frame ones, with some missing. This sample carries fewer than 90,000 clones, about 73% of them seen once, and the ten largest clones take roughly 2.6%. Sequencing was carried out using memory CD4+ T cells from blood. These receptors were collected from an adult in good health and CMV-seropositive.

CDR3 coding DNA: TGTGCCAGCTCACGGGACACGGCCTACGAGCAGTACTTC. The encoded protein is CASSRDTAYEQYF. The rearrangement uses TRBV18 and TRBJ2-7; possibly TRBD1 for D (6 bases). CDR3 size: 13 residues. Trimming cost V 4 bases and J 2 bases, with 9 bases left between them. From germline, CDR1 is KGHSH and CDR2 LQKENI.

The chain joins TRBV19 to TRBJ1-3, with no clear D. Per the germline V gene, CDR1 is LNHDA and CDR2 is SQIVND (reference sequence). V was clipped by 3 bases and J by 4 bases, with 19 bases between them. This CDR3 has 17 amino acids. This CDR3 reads CASSMGHSSSDGNTIYF. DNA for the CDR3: TGTGCCAGTAGTATGGGCCACTCTAGCTCAGACGGAAACACCATATATTTT.

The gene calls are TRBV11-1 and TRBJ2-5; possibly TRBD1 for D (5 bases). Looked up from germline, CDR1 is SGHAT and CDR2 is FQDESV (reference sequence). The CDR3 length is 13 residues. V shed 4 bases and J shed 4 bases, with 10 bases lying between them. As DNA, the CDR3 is TGTGCCAGCAGCTCCTCAAGGGGAGAGACCCAGTACTTC. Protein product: CASSSSRGETQYF.